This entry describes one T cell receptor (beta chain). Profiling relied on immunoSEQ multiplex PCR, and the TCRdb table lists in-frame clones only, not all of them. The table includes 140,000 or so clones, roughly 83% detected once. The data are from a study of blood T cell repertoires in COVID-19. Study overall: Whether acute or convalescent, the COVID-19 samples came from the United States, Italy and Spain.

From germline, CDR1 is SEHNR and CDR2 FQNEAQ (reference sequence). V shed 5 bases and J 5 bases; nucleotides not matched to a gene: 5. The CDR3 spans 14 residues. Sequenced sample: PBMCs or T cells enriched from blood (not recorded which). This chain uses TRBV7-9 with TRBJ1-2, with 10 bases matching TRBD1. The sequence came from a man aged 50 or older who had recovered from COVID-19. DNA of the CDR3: TGTGCCAGCAGCCCCGGACAGGGGGGATATGGCTACACCTTC. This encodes CASSPGQGGYGYTF.